The 3 T cell receptor gamma chains reported below all come from one sample, sequenced in a study of Vδ1+ human thymocytes. Study results and limitations: Thymic TRG and TRD repertoires appeared highly polyclonal, with Gaussian CDR3 length distributions.

Extracted RNA was reverse transcribed into cDNA. Multiplex PCR used pooled V-gene forward primers and a constant-region reverse primer to amplify CDR3s. TCRdb called clones anew from the multiplex PCR reads with CATT. The table shows about 27,000 gamma-chain clones, with 20% occurring only once. These receptors have no identified antigens. Material: Vdelta1+ gamma-delta thymocytes from the thymus. Subset noted: FACS-sorted CD3+ TCRalphabeta- TCRVdelta1+ TCRVdelta2- thymocytes. The receptor source for this set is a boy under two years old who had congenital heart surgery.

The sample holds a few counts of this clone. This sample also contains other DNA sequences that code for the same CDR3. The chain has TRGV9 and TRGJ1 or TRGJ2. CDR3 size: 11 residues. V shed 3 bases, J shed 7 bases, and the junction held 3 bases outside the gene matches. The germline CDR1 and CDR2 sequences are GITISATS and ISYDGTV (reference sequence). The CDR3 protein is CALWENYKKLF. The CDR3 bases are TGTGCCTTGTGGGAGAACTATAAGAAACTCTTT.

This chain connects TRGV8 to TRGJ1 or TRGJ2. The germline V gene has CDR1 VENAVY and CDR2 YDSYNSRV. CDR3 length equals 15 residues. Germline trimming cut 1 base from V and 0 bases from J; bases unmatched to any gene: 6. In DNA form, the CDR3 reads TGTGCCACCTGGGATAGCCTGCCGAATTATTATAAGAAACTCTTT. Residues: CATWDSLPNYYKKLF.

A single count supports this clone. The chain uses TRGV2 and TRGJP1. The germline CDR1 and CDR2 sequences are EGSNGY and YDSYNSKV. The CDR3 contains 10 residues. V gave up 3 bases and J gave up 11 bases; unmatched junction bases: 0. This CDR3 is CATWDWFKIF. CDR3 DNA: TGTGCCACCTGGGACTGGTTCAAGATATTT.